Below are 8 T cell receptor beta chains sequenced from a single sample in a study of blood T cell repertoires in COVID-19. The repertoire was sequenced with immunoSEQ multiplex PCR; TCRdb's copy has only in-frame clones and lacks some. The sample records over 200,000 clones, roughly 90% being singletons. The sequenced sample was peripheral blood. The receptors were sampled from an older woman with acute or convalescent COVID-19.

The gene calls are TRBV18 and TRBJ2-5, with 10 nucleotides matching TRBD2. Germline V gives CDR1 KGHSH, CDR2 LQKENI. Germline trimming cut 3 bases from V and 7 bases from J; bases unmatched to any gene: 14. This CDR3 is built from 17 residues. CDR3: CASSPLAGARTDGTQYF. The CDR3 nucleotides are TGTGCCAGCTCACCCCTAGCGGGGGCCCGTACGGACGGGACCCAGTACTTC.

For the CDR3, the DNA is TGTGCCACCAGTGATCCCACAGGGTCCAATGAGCAGTTCTTC. Its translation is CATSDPTGSNEQFF. The rearrangement uses TRBV24-1 and TRBJ2-1; TRBD1 might be the D (6 bases). Trimming took 3 bases from V and 6 from J, leaving 11 bases between them. Germline V gene data show CDR1 as KGHDR and CDR2 as SFDVKD. The CDR3 extends over 14 amino acids.

This chain joins TRBV9 and TRBJ2-7, with 9 nucleotides matching TRBD1. The trim removed 0 bases at V and 3 bases at J, leaving 1 base unmatched. Germline V gene sequence: CDR1 SGDLS, CDR2 YYNGEE. The CDR3 length is 14 residues. The DNA of the CDR3 is TGTGCCAGCAGCGTAGGGACAGGGGACTACGAGCAGTACTTC. The encoded protein is CASSVGTGDYEQYF.

In this sample, this clone turned up a few times. This chain connects TRBV5-5 to TRBJ1-3, with TRBD1 matching over 8 bases. The CDR3 is 14 residues long. With V trimmed by 6 bases and J by 2 bases, 4 bases remained unmatched. CDR1 and CDR2 from the germline V gene are SGHKS and YYEKEE (reference sequence). The CDR3 loop is CASTQGQAGNTIYF. CDR3 nucleotide sequence: TGTGCCAGCACCCAGGGACAGGCTGGAAACACCATATATTTT.

This chain joins TRBV9 and TRBJ1-2, with 7 bases aligning to TRBD1. From germline, CDR1 is SGDLS and CDR2 YYNGEE. The CDR3 covers 14 residues. The J segment lost 3 bases and the V segment lost 0 bases, leaving 2 bases of the junction unmatched. The CDR3 protein is CASSVGTGDYGYTF. The CDR3 region has the DNA TGTGCCAGCAGCGTAGGAACAGGGGACTATGGCTACACCTTC.

The chain has TRBV20-1 and TRBJ1-5; 7 positions agree with TRBD1. The CDR3 has 15 amino acids. The germline V gene has CDR1 DFQATT and CDR2 SNEGSKA (reference sequence). J lost 1 base, V lost 3 bases, and 6 bases had no gene match. CDR3 region: CSASTGTESNQPQHF. Here the CDR3 DNA reads TGCAGTGCTAGTACCGGGACAGAAAGCAATCAGCCCCAGCATTTT.

This sequence joins TRBV5-1 and TRBJ1-6; a possible D gene is TRBD1 (6 bases). Deletions cut 3 bases from V and 6 bases from J, with 10 bases between. Germline CDR1 SGHRS, CDR2 YFSETQ. There are 14 residues in the CDR3. The CDR3 loop reads CASSSTGANSPLHF. For the CDR3, the DNA is TGCGCCAGCAGCTCGACAGGAGCTAATTCACCCCTCCACTTT.

The CDR3 sequence is CASSAVDRANYGYTF. In nucleotides, the CDR3 is TGTGCCAGCAGCGCAGTGGACAGGGCTAACTATGGCTACACCTTC. The J gene is TRBJ1-2, the V gene TRBV9, with 8 bases lining up with TRBD1. The ends lost 3 bases at V and 0 bases at J; junction bases unmatched: 4. This CDR3 spans 15 amino acids. Germline CDR1 SGDLS, CDR2 YYNGEE.